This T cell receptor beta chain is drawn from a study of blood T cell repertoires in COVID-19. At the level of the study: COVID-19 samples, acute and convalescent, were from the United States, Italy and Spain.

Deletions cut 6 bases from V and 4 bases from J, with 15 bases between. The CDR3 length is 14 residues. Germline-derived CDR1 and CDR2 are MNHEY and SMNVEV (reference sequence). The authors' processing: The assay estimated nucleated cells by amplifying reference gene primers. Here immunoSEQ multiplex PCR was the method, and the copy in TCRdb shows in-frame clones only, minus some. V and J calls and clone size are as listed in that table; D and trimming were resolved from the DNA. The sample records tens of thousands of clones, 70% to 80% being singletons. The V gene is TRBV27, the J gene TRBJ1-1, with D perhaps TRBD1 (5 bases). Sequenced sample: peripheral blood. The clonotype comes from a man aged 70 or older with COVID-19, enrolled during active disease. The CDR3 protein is CASRLGTKGTEAFF. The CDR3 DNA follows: TGTGCCAGCAGACTCGGGACTAAGGGCACTGAAGCTTTCTTT.